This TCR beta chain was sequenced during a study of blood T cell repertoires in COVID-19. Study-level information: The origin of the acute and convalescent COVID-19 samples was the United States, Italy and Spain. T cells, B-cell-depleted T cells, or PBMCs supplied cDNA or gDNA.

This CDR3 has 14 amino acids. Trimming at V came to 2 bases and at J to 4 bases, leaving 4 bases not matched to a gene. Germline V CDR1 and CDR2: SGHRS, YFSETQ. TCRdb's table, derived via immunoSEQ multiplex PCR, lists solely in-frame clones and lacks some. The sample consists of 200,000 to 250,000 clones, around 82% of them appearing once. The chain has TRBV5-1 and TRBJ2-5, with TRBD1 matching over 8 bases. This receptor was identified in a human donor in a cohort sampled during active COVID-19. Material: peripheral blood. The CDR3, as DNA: TGCGCCAGCAGCTTTGGACAGGGCGGAGAGACCCAGTACTTC. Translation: CASSFGQGGETQYF.